The next 11 T cell receptor beta chains were all read from a single sample in a study of blood T cell repertoires in COVID-19. Measured with immunoSEQ multiplex PCR; TCRdb has only the in-frame clones, and not every one. The repertoire holds 250,000 to 300,000 clones, approximately 84% seen once, with around a sixth in the top ten. The sample was PBMCs or T cells enriched from blood (not recorded which). The receptors stem from a man aged 18-30 years who had recovered from COVID-19.

This sequence joins TRBV19 and TRBJ2-7; a possible D gene is TRBD1 (5 bases). Germline V lookup: CDR1 LNHDA, CDR2 SQIVND (reference sequence). The CDR3 spans 15 residues. Trimming removed 6 bases at V and 0 bases at J, with 15 bases between. CDR3 region: CASSNFLDNSYEQYF. CDR3 in DNA: TGTGCCAGTAGCAATTTTCTGGACAACTCCTACGAGCAGTACTTC.

The V gene is TRBV7-3, the J gene TRBJ2-7, with 10 bases matching TRBD1. The CDR3 consists of 13 residues. Germline V lookup: CDR1 SGHTA, CDR2 FQGTGA. V lost 5 bases and J lost 5; bases outside the gene matches: 3. The CDR3 spells CASSLDRGNEQYF. DNA of the CDR3: TGTGCCAGCAGCCTGGACAGGGGGAACGAGCAGTACTTC.

V usage is TRBV7-9 and J usage is TRBJ2-1; D is unclear. The CDR3 sequence is 12 residues long. Per germline, CDR1 SEHNR and CDR2 FQNEAQ (reference sequence). Trimming stripped 6 bases from V and 8 bases from J, with 11 bases between. The CDR3 region is CASRSAGDEQFF. The CDR3 region has the DNA TGTGCCAGCAGGTCGGCAGGCGATGAGCAGTTCTTC.

J is TRBJ1-2 and V is TRBV6-5, with 10 bases lining up with TRBD1. The V segment lost 2 bases and the J segment 7 bases; nucleotides outside the gene matches: 4. CDR1 MNHEY and CDR2 SVGAGI come from the germline V gene. The CDR3 sequence is 14 residues long. DNA for the CDR3: TGTGCCAGCAGTTACGACAGGGGGCGTATTGGCTACACCTTC. It is translated as CASSYDRGRIGYTF.

This clone has only one observation. The chain is built from TRBV6-5 and TRBJ1-2; no definite D call. The CDR3 runs 16 residues. The germline gives CDR1 MNHEY, CDR2 SVGAGI. The V end lost 2 bases, the J end lost 0 bases, and 13 bases lay between the germline ends. CDR3 sequence (DNA): TGTGCCAGCAGTTACACGACTTCTTGGACTAACTATGGCTACACCTTC. This translates into CASSYTTSWTNYGYTF.

V is TRBV14 and J is TRBJ1-5; tentatively, D is TRBD1 (6 bases). Germline V lookup: CDR1 SGHDN, CDR2 FVKESK. V dropped 4 bases and J dropped 0 bases, with 16 bases sitting between them. The CDR3 runs 17 residues. The CDR3 DNA is TGTGCCAGCAGCCTTGACCGGACAGACCCTAGCAATCAGCCCCAGCATTTT. Protein: CASSLDRTDPSNQPQHF.

The chain employs TRBV5-1 and TRBJ2-7; no definite D call. This CDR3 has 13 residues. Germline-derived CDR1 and CDR2 are SGHRS and YFSETQ. V lost 4 bases to trimming and J lost 2 bases, with 10 bases between them. The CDR3 loop is CASSGLQTYEQYF. The CDR3, as DNA: TGCGCCAGCAGCGGATTACAGACCTACGAGCAGTACTTC.

The chain uses TRBV7-9 and TRBJ2-5, with 12 bases that match TRBD1. Looked up from germline, CDR1 is SEHNR and CDR2 is FQNEAQ (reference sequence). There are 16 residues in the CDR3. J was trimmed by 4 bases and V by 3 bases; bases with no gene match: 6. The CDR3 loop is CASSLLGTGGTETQYF. DNA for the CDR3: TGTGCCAGCAGCTTGCTAGGGACAGGGGGCACAGAGACCCAGTACTTC.

This clone showed up just once. The chain combines TRBV28 with TRBJ1-4, with D possibly TRBD1 on 6 matching bases. Germline V gene lookup returns CDR1 MDHEN and CDR2 SYDVKM. The CDR3 is made up of 16 amino acids. The V end lost 6 bases, the J end lost 4 bases, and 18 bases lay between the germline ends. Here the CDR3 DNA reads TGTGCCAGCAGGCCGATAAGGGGGACGGGTAATGAAAAACTGTTTTTT. It yields the protein CASRPIRGTGNEKLFF.

About this clone itself: Within the sample, other DNA sequences also encode this same CDR3. J is TRBJ2-6 and V is TRBV28; tentative D call: TRBD1 (5 bases). Germline assignment: CDR1 MDHEN and CDR2 SYDVKM. V gave up 5 bases and J gave up 4 bases, with 12 bases separating them. The CDR3 totals 15 residues. The CDR3 nucleotides read TGTGCCAGCAGTCTTCAGGGATCCGGGGCCAACGTCCTGACTTTC. It is translated as CASSLQGSGANVLTF.

The V call is TRBV5-6, the J call TRBJ1-2, with TRBD1 matching over 9 bases. Germline values: CDR1 SGHDT, CDR2 YYEEEE. V trimming: 0 bases; J trimming: 5 bases; junction bases outside the gene matches: 5. The CDR3 covers 15 residues. DNA for the CDR3: TGTGCCAGCAGCTTGGTCCGGGACAGGGTTTATGGCTACACCTTC. This gives the protein CASSLVRDRVYGYTF.